The 24 T cell receptor beta chains in this list originate from one sample, sequenced in a study of blood T cells in healthy people across ages. A second PCR of about 6 to 12 cycles used a sample-barcoded 5' primer and a J-beta primer mix. MiXCR, run by TCRdb on the 5' RACE reads, gives a single entry per CDR3 protein. The sample lists approximately 850,000 distinct CDR3 sequences; more than 45% were seen once. The sequenced sample consisted of blood. These receptor sequences come from a man aged 30 to 39 in good health.

This CDR3 is CASSYPTAGELFF. The CDR3, as DNA: TGTGCCAGCAGTTACCCAACCGCCGGGGAGCTGTTTTTT. This sequence joins TRBV6-5 and TRBJ2-2; D gene unclear. The V and J ends lost 2 bases and 6 bases respectively, with 7 bases between them. Looked up from germline, CDR1 is MNHEY and CDR2 is SVGAGI. The CDR3 runs to 13 residues.

J is TRBJ1-6 and V is TRBV20-1; the D is unclear. CDR1 DFQATT and CDR2 SNEGSKA come from the germline V gene (reference sequence). The CDR3 covers 15 residues. V was cut by 4 bases and J by 0 bases, with 10 bases left in between. CDR3 protein: CSATESSSYNSPLHF. The CDR3 nucleotides read TGCAGTGCTACGGAAAGCAGCTCCTATAATTCACCCCTCCACTTT.

The chain uses TRBV20-1 and TRBJ2-3; unclear D gene. Trimming stripped 3 bases from V and 5 bases from J, with 9 bases between. Germline V CDR1 and CDR2: DFQATT, SNEGSKA (reference sequence). This CDR3 comprises 12 residues. The CDR3 DNA sequence: TGCAGTGCTAGCGGGTCTGGAGATACGCAGTATTTT. It translates to CSASGSGDTQYF.

The rearrangement links TRBV2 to TRBJ2-1; weak D call: TRBD1 (5 bases). Trimming removed 6 bases from V and 4 bases from J, with 10 bases in between. Germline CDR1 and CDR2: SNHLY and FYNNEI. CDR3 length: 13 amino acids. Written as DNA, the CDR3 is TGTGCCAGCAGCGGACAACCTTACAATGAGCAGTTCTTC. Its translation is CASSGQPYNEQFF.

This clonotype was seen only a few times. This chain joins TRBV3-1 and TRBJ2-7, with 7 bases lining up with TRBD1. Germline lookup yields CDR1 LGHDT and CDR2 YNNKEL (reference sequence). The CDR3 runs 14 residues. V shed 6 bases, J shed 4 bases, and the junction held 9 bases outside the gene matches. CDR3 coding DNA: TGTGCCAGCAGTCTCCCGGGACAGAATTACGAGCAGTACTTC. Translating gives CASSLPGQNYEQYF.

CDR3 amino acids: CASSSKLQGPGKADEFF. In DNA, the CDR3 is TGCGCCAGCAGCTCAAAACTCCAGGGGCCCGGGAAAGCCGATGAGTTCTTC. V is TRBV5-1 and J is TRBJ2-1; D is possibly TRBD1 (6 bases). This CDR3 spans 17 amino acids. CDR1 and CDR2 from the germline V gene are SGHRS and YFSETQ. V was shortened by 3 bases and J by 14 bases, with 30 bases between the two germline ends. Variable domain in full (rest from reference TRBV5-1 and TRBJ2-1): KAGVTQTPRYLIKTRGQQVTLSCSPISGHRSVSWYQQTPGQGLQFLFEYFSETQRNKGNFPGRFSGRQFSNSRSEMNVSTLELGDSALYLCASSSKLQGPGKADEFFGPGTRLTVL.

The chain combines TRBV20-1 with TRBJ2-5, with 11 bases fitting TRBD1. The CDR3 covers 13 residues. Unmatched junction bases numbered 5, after V lost 6 bases and J lost 5 bases. Germline V gene sequence: CDR1 DFQATT, CDR2 SNEGSKA (reference sequence). CDR3 DNA sequence: TGCAGTGCCCCGGGACAGGGGGATGAGACCCAGTACTTC. Protein: CSAPGQGDETQYF.

The genes are TRBV20-1 and TRBJ1-1, with a tentative D call TRBD1 (5 bases). Trimming cost V 0 bases and J 6 bases, with 17 bases left between them. The CDR3 has 15 residues. Germline V gene sequence: CDR1 DFQATT, CDR2 SNEGSKA (reference sequence). The CDR3 DNA follows: TGCAGTGCTAGAGATCTCCGATGGGGCACAGCTGAAGCTTTCTTT. This sequence encodes CSARDLRWGTAEAFF.

V and J are TRBV14 and TRBJ2-1, with D possibly called TRBD1 or TRBD2 (5 bases each). This CDR3 has 15 residues. Germline V gene sequence: CDR1 SGHDN, CDR2 FVKESK. The V gene lost 0 bases and the J gene lost 6 bases, with 12 bases spanning the gap. CDR3 DNA: TGTGCCAGCAGCCAAGATGGGGGAGTAGCCAATGAGCAGTTCTTC. Translation: CASSQDGGVANEQFF.

The J gene is TRBJ2-3, the V gene TRBV7-2, with 13 bases identical to TRBD2. Germline V gene lookup returns CDR1 SGHTA and CDR2 FQGNSA. CDR3 size: 16 residues. Trimming took 5 bases from V and 6 from J; bases not matched to a gene: 8. The CDR3 loop reads CASSNGLAGAWDTQYF. DNA of the CDR3: TGTGCCAGCAGCAACGGACTAGCGGGGGCTTGGGATACGCAGTATTTT.

This clonotype was seen a handful of times. This chain links TRBV5-1 with TRBJ2-5; a weak D match, TRBD1 (7 bases). This CDR3 is 15 amino acids long. Trimming cost V 1 base and J 4 bases, with 14 bases left between them. The germline gives CDR1 SGHRS, CDR2 YFSETQ. The CDR3 protein is CASSLRQGGGETQYF. The CDR3 region has the DNA TGCGCCAGCAGCTTGAGGCAGGGGGGTGGAGAGACCCAGTACTTC.

The chain couples TRBV3-1 to TRBJ2-3, with D perhaps TRBD1 (6 bases). This CDR3 is built from 16 residues. Germline CDR1 and CDR2: LGHDT and YNNKEL (reference sequence). V lost 1 base and J 4 bases, leaving 15 bases between the germline ends. The CDR3 here is CASSQVNREAPDTQYF. In DNA form, the CDR3 reads TGTGCCAGCAGCCAAGTAAACAGGGAAGCCCCAGATACGCAGTATTTT.

The CDR3 is CASSTTSPSYEQYF. CDR3 bases: TGTGCCAGCAGCACGACTAGTCCCTCCTACGAGCAGTACTTC. The chain is built from TRBV12-3 or TRBV12-4 and TRBJ2-7; possible D gene TRBD2, 6 bases. Deletions cut 6 bases from V and 0 bases from J, with 12 bases between. This CDR3 comprises 14 residues.

The chain employs TRBV12-3 or TRBV12-4 and TRBJ2-5; 9 nucleotides align to TRBD2. V lost 2 bases and J lost 4; bases outside the gene matches: 5. This CDR3 spans 15 amino acids. CDR3 in amino acids: CASSLFSAGGETQYF. CDR3 in DNA: TGTGCCAGCAGTTTATTCTCAGCGGGGGGAGAGACCCAGTACTTC.

The chain carries TRBV7-2 and TRBJ2-5; 12 bases align to TRBD2. Trimming took 1 base from V and 7 from J; bases not matched to a gene: 10. This CDR3 contains 17 residues. CDR1 is SGHTA, CDR2 FQGNSA, per germline. The CDR3 here is CASSLVGLAGPPGTQYF. DNA for the CDR3: TGTGCCAGCAGCTTAGTCGGACTAGCGGGGCCCCCCGGGACCCAGTACTTC.

In the case of this clonotype: Compared with germline, one end of the junction differs, possibly owing to a read error. The chain combines TRBV12-3 or TRBV12-4 with TRBJ2-1; D is unresolved. The CDR3 is 12 amino acids. This CDR3 reads CVSTGEVYEQFF. CDR3 sequence (DNA): TGTGTCAGCACCGGCGAGGTATATGAGCAGTTCTTC.

Concerning this clonotype itself: Given a much more abundant clone one base away, this may be a read error. J is TRBJ2-5 and V is TRBV20-1; D tentatively reads TRBD1 or TRBD2 (5 bases each). CDR3 size: 13 residues. V lost 6 bases and J 11 bases, leaving 22 bases between the germline ends. Germline-derived CDR1 and CDR2 are DFQATT and SNEGSKA (reference sequence). CDR3 loop: CSANDKGLGEQYF. The CDR3 DNA reads TGCAGTGCCAACGACAAGGGGTTGGGGGAGCAGTACTTC.

The chain employs TRBV24-1 and TRBJ1-2; TRBD1 matches 10 bases. Unmatched junction bases numbered 5, after V lost 5 bases and J lost 6 bases. The V gene's germline CDR1 is KGHDR and CDR2 SFDVKD. CDR3 size: 14 residues. CDR3 sequence (DNA): TGTGCCACCAGTGGCCCGGGGACAGGGGATGGCTACACCTTC. Translated: CATSGPGTGDGYTF.

CDR3 bases: TGTGCCAGCAGCTCGACTAGCGGGAGTTTTAATGAGCAGTTCTTC. As protein: CASSSTSGSFNEQFF. V gene TRBV7-9 combines with J gene TRBJ2-1, with TRBD2 identical over 12 bases. The J segment lost 7 bases and the V segment lost 4 bases, leaving 5 bases of the junction unmatched. Germline CDR1 SEHNR, CDR2 FQNEAQ (reference sequence). The CDR3 totals 15 residues.

The chain is built from TRBV7-9 and TRBJ1-1; D is possibly TRBD1 (5 bases). Looked up from germline, CDR1 is SEHNR and CDR2 is FQNEAQ (reference sequence). The CDR3 sequence is 15 residues long. V lost 4 bases and J lost 1, with 13 bases in between. This chain's CDR3 is CASSSAQRGNTEAFF. CDR3 DNA: TGTGCCAGCAGCTCAGCCCAAAGGGGGAACACTGAAGCTTTCTTT.

The chain employs TRBV18 and TRBJ2-3; 10 bases are shared with TRBD2. The CDR3 runs 19 residues. Per the germline V gene, CDR1 is KGHSH and CDR2 is LQKENI. The trim removed 2 bases at V and 0 bases at J, leaving 11 bases unmatched. CDR3 loop: CASSPLWLAGDTSTDTQYF. In DNA, the CDR3 is TGTGCCAGCTCACCATTATGGCTAGCGGGGGACACTAGCACAGATACGCAGTATTTT.

Details on this clonotype: A much larger clone differs from this one at a single base, so this may be a read error. V is TRBV6-1 and J is TRBJ2-1; no clear D. Germline values: CDR1 MNHNS, CDR2 SASEGT. The CDR3 is made up of 14 amino acids. The CDR3 DNA reads as TGTGCCAGCAGTGAAGCCCCGGGCTACGATGAGCAGTTCTTC. Translation: CASSEAPGYDEQFF.

V usage is TRBV7-9 and J usage is TRBJ2-1, with 10 bases lining up with TRBD2. The length of the CDR3 is 18 residues. Germline V gives CDR1 SEHNR, CDR2 FQNEAQ (reference sequence). With 6 bases clipped from V and 3 bases from J, the junction kept 14 bases outside the gene matches. The CDR3 is CASSLPYSGGSIYNEQFF. Here the CDR3 DNA reads TGTGCCAGCAGTTTACCTTATAGCGGGGGGTCAATCTACAATGAGCAGTTCTTC.

This clonotype was seen only once. V and J are TRBV15 and TRBJ2-3; unclear D gene. Germline V lookup: CDR1 LNHNV, CDR2 YYDKDF (reference sequence). The CDR3 totals 16 residues. Trimming removed 3 bases at V and 0 bases at J, with 13 bases between. The CDR3 loop reads CATSSTLDPSTDTQYF. DNA of the CDR3: TGTGCCACCAGCAGCACCCTAGACCCTAGCACAGATACGCAGTATTTT.